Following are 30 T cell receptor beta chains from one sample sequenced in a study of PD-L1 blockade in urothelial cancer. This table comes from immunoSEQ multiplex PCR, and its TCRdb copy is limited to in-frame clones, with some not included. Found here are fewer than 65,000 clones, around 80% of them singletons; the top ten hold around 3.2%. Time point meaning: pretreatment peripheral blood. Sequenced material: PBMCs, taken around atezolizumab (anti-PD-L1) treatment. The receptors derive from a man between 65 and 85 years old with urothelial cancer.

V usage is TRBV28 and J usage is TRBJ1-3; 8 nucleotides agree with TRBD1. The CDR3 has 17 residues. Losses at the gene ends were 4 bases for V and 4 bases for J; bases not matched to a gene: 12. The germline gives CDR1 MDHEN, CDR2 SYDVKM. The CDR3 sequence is CASSSAAGGLRGNTIYF. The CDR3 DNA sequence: TGTGCCAGCAGTTCCGCCGCAGGGGGCCTACGAGGAAACACCATATATTTT.

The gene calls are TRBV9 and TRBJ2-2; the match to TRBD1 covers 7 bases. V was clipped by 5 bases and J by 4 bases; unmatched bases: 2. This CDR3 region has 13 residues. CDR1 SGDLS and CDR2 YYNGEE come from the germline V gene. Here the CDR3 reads CASSRQGTGELFF. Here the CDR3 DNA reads TGTGCCAGCAGTCGACAGGGCACCGGGGAGCTGTTTTTT.

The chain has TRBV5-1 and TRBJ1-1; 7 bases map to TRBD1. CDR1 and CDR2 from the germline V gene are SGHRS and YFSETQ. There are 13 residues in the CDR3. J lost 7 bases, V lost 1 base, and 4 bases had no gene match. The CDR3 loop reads CASSLRQGLEAFF. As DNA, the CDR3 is TGCGCCAGCAGCTTGAGACAGGGCCTTGAAGCTTTCTTT.

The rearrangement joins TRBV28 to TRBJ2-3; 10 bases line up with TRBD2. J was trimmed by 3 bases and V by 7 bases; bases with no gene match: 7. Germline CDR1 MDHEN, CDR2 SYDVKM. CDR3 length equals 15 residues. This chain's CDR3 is CASNLSGRGTDTQYF. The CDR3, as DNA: TGTGCCAGCAACTTAAGCGGGAGGGGAACAGATACGCAGTATTTT. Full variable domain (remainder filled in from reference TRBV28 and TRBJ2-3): DVKVTQSSRYLVKRTGEKVFLECVQDMDHENMFWYRQDPGLGLRLIYFSYDVKMKEKGDIPEGYSVSREKKERFSLILESASTNQTSMYLCASNLSGRGTDTQYFGPGTRLTVL.

CDR3 in amino acids: CASSLASGAYYEQYF. The DNA for the CDR3 is TGTGCCAGCAGCTTAGCTAGCGGGGCCTACTACGAGCAGTACTTC. The J gene is TRBJ2-7, the V gene TRBV11-3, with TRBD2 identical over 9 bases. With V trimmed by 1 base and J by 3 bases, 4 bases remained unmatched. The germline gives CDR1 SGHNT, CDR2 YENEEA. This CDR3 has 15 residues. Full variable domain (missing parts from reference TRBV11-3 and TRBJ2-7): EAGVVQSPRYKIIEKKQPVAFWCNPISGHNTLYWYLQNLGQGPELLIRYENEEAVDDSQLPKDRFSAERLKGVDSTLKIQPAELGDSAVYLCASSLASGAYYEQYFGPGTRLTVT.

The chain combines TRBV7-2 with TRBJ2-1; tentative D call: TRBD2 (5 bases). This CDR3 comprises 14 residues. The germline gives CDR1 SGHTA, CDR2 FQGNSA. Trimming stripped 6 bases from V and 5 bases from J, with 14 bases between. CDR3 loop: CASSSQTGNNEQFF. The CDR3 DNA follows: TGTGCCAGCAGTTCGCAAACCGGGAACAATGAGCAGTTCTTC.

DNA for the CDR3: TGCAGTGCAGAAAACAGGGTACGAGCTTTCTTT. It yields the protein CSAENRVRAFF. The V and J genes are TRBV20-1 and TRBJ1-1; maybe TRBD1 (6 bases). The germline CDR1 and CDR2 sequences are DFQATT and SNEGSKA (reference sequence). V was cut by 6 bases and J by 10 bases, with 15 bases left in between. This CDR3 spans 11 amino acids.

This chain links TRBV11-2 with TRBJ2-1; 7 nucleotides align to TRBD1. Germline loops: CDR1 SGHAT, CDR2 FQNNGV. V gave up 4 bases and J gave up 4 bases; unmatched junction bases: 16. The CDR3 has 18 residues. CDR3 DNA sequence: TGTGCCAGCAGCTCCCAAACTGTGGGACAGCCCATATACAATGAGCAGTTCTTC. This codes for CASSSQTVGQPIYNEQFF.

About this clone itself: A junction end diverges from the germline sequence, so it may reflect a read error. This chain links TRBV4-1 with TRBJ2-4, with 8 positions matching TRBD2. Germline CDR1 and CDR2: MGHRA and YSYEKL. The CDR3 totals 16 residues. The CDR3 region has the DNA TGCGCCAGCACCCAAACGGGGGGGATAGCCAAAAACATTCAGTACTTC. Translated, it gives CASTQTGGIAKNIQYF.

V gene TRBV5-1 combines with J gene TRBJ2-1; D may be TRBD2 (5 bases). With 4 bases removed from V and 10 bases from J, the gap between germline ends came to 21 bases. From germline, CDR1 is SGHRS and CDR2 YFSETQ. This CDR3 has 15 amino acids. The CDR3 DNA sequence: TGCGCCAGCAGCCTGAAAGGACCCGGGGAAGGAGAGCAGTTCTTC. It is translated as CASSLKGPGEGEQFF.

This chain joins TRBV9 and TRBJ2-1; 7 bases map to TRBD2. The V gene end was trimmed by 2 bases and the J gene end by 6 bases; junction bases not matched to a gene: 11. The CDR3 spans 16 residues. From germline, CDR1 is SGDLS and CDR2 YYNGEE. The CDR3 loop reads CASSVEGGRGGNEQFF. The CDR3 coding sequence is TGTGCCAGCAGCGTGGAAGGAGGGAGGGGCGGCAATGAGCAGTTCTTC.

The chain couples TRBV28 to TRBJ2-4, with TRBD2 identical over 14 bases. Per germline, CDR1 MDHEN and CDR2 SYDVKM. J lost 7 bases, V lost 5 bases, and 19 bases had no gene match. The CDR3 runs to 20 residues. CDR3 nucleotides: TGTGCCAGCAGTCCAACTTCTCGGACTAGCGGGAGGAGGGGTAGTAACATTCAGTACTTC. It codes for CASSPTSRTSGRRGSNIQYF.

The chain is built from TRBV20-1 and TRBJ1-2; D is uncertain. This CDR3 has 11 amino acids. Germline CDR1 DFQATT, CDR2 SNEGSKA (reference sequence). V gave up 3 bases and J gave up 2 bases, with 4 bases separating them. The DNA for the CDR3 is TGCAGTGCTAGTCAGAACTATGGCTACACCTTC. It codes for CSASQNYGYTF.

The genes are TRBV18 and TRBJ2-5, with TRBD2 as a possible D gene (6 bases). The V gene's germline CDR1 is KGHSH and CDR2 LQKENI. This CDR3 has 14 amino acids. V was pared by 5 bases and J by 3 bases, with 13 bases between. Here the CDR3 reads CASSTGGRKETQYF. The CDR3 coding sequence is TGTGCCAGCTCAACCGGGGGACGGAAAGAGACCCAGTACTTC.

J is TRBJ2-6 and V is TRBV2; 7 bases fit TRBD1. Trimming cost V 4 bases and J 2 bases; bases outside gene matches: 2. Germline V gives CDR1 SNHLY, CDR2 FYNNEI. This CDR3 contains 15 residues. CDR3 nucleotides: TGTGCCAGCAGTGGACAGGGAACTGGGGCCAACGTCCTGACTTTC. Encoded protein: CASSGQGTGANVLTF.

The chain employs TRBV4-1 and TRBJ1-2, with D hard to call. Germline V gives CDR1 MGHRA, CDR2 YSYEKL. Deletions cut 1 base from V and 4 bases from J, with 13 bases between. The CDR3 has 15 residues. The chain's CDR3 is CASSQGQRRVYGYTF. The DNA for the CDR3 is TGCGCCAGCAGCCAAGGCCAACGGAGGGTCTATGGCTACACCTTC.

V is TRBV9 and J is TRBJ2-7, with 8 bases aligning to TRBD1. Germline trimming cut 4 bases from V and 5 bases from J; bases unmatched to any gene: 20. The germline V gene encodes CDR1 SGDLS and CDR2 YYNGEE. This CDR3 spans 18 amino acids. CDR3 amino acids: CASSRKGMKGTGIDEQYF. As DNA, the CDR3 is TGTGCCAGCAGCCGTAAGGGAATGAAGGGGACAGGAATAGACGAGCAGTACTTC.

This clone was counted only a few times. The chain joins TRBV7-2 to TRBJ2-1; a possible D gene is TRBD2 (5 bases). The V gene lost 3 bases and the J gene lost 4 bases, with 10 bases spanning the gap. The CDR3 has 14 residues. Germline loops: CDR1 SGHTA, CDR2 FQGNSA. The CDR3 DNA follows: TGTGCCAGCAGCTTTCAATCGGGGTACAATGAGCAGTTCTTC. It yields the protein CASSFQSGYNEQFF. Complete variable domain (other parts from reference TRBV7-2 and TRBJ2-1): GAGVSQSPSNKVTEKGKDVELRCDPISGHTALYWYRQSLGQGLEFLIYFQGNSAPDKSGLPSDRFSAERTGGSVSTLTIQRTQQEDSAVYLCASSFQSGYNEQFFGPGTRLTVL.

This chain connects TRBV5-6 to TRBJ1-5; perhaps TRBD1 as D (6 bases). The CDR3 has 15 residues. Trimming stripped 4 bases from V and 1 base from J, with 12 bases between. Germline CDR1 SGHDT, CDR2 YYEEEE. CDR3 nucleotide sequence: TGTGCCAGCAGCCGCAGGGGTTTAAGCAATCAGCCCCAGCATTTT. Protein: CASSRRGLSNQPQHF. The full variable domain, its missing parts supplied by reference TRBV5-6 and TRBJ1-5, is DAGVTQSPTHLIKTRGQQVTLRCSPKSGHDTVSWYQQALGQGPQFIFQYYEEEERQRGNFPDRFSGHQFPNYSSELNVNALLLGDSALYLCASSRRGLSNQPQHFGDGTRLSIL.

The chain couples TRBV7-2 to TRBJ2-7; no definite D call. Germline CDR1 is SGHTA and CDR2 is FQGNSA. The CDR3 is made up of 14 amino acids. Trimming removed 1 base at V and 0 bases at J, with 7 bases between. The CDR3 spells CASSLGGTSYEQYF. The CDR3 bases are TGTGCCAGCAGCTTAGGAGGAACCTCCTACGAGCAGTACTTC.

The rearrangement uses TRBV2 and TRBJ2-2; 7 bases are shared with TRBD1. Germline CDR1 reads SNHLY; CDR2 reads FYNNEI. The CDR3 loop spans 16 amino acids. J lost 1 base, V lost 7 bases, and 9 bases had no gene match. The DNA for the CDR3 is TGTGCCAGCAAGACCGGACGGACAGGGAACACCGGGGAGCTGTTTTTT. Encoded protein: CASKTGRTGNTGELFF.

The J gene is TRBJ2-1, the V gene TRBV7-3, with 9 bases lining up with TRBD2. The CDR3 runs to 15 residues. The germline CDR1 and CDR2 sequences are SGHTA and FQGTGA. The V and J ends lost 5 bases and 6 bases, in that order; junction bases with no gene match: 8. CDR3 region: CASSPYSGGFNEQFF. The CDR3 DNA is TGTGCCAGCAGCCCGTATAGCGGGGGTTTCAATGAGCAGTTCTTC.

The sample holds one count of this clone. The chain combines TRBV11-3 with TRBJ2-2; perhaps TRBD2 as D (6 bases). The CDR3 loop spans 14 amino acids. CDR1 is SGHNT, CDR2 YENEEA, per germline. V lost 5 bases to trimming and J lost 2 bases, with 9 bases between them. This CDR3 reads CASSVGGNTGELFF. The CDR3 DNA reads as TGTGCCAGCAGCGTGGGAGGTAACACCGGGGAGCTGTTTTTT. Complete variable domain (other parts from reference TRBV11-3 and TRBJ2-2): EAGVVQSPRYKIIEKKQPVAFWCNPISGHNTLYWYLQNLGQGPELLIRYENEEAVDDSQLPKDRFSAERLKGVDSTLKIQPAELGDSAVYLCASSVGGNTGELFFGEGSRLTVL.

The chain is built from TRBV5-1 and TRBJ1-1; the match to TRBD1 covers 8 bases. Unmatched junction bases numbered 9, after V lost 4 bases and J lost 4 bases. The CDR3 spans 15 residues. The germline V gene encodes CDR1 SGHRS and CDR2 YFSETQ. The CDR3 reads CASSPRTGLTTEAFF. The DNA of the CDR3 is TGCGCCAGCAGCCCCAGGACAGGGTTGACCACTGAAGCTTTCTTT. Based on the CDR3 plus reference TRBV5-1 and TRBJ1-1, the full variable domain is KAGVTQTPRYLIKTRGQQVTLSCSPISGHRSVSWYQQTPGQGLQFLFEYFSETQRNKGNFPGRFSGRQFSNSRSEMNVSTLELGDSALYLCASSPRTGLTTEAFFGQGTRLTVV.

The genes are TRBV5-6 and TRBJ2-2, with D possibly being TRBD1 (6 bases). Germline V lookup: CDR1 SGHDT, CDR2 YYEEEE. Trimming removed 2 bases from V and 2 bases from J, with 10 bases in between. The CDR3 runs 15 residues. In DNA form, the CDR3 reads TGTGCCAGCAGCTTTTGGACAGATAACACCGGGGAGCTGTTTTTT. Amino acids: CASSFWTDNTGELFF. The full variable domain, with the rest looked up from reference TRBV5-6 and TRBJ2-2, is DAGVTQSPTHLIKTRGQQVTLRCSPKSGHDTVSWYQQALGQGPQFIFQYYEEEERQRGNFPDRFSGHQFPNYSSELNVNALLLGDSALYLCASSFWTDNTGELFFGEGSRLTVL.

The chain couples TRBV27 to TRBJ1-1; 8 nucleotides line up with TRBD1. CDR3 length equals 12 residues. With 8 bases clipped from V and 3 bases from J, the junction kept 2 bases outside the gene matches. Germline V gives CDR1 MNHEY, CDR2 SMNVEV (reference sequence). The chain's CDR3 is CASSRGHTEAFF. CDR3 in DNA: TGTGCCAGCTCCAGGGGGCACACTGAAGCTTTCTTT.

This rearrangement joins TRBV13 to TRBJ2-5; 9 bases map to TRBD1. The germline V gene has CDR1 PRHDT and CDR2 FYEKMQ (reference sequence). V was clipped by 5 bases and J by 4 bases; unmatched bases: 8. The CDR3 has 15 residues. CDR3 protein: CASSRTGDGRETQYF. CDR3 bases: TGTGCCAGCAGCAGGACAGGGGATGGGAGAGAGACCCAGTACTTC.

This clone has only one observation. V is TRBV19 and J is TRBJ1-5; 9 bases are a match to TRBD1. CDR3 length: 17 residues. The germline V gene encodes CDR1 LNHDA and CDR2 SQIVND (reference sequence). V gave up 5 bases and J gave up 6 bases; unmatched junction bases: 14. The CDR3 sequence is CASSLRLRDRVTQPQHF. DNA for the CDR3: TGTGCCAGTAGTCTAAGACTCCGGGACAGGGTAACTCAGCCCCAGCATTTT.

The CDR3 sequence is CASSLPPDRGPFQPQHF. In DNA, the CDR3 is TGTGCCAGCAGCTTACCACCGGACAGGGGGCCCTTTCAGCCCCAGCATTTT. The V and J genes are TRBV7-3 and TRBJ1-5; the match to TRBD1 covers 11 bases. CDR3 length: 17 amino acids. With 2 bases clipped from V and 6 bases from J, the junction kept 9 bases outside the gene matches. Germline assignment: CDR1 SGHTA and CDR2 FQGTGA. Using reference TRBV7-3 and TRBJ1-5 for the parts outside the CDR3, the full variable domain is GAGVSQTPSNKVTEKGKYVELRCDPISGHTALYWYRQSLGQGPEFLIYFQGTGAADDSGLPNDRFFAVRPEGSVSTLKIQRTERGDSAVYLCASSLPPDRGPFQPQHFGDGTRLSIL.

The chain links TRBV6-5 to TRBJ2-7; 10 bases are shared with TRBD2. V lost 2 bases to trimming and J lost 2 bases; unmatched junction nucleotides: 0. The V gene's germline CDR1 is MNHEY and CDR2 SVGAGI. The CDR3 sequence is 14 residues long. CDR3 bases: TGTGCCAGCAGTTACCTAGCGGGAGCCTACGAGCAGTACTTC. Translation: CASSYLAGAYEQYF.